The clone carrying this T cell receptor (beta chain) was recorded only once. Its antigen is unidentified. This sample stems from a study of lymphopenia after photon versus proton radiotherapy. General study points: A bigger post-nadir fall in TCR diversity correlated inversely with survival time in deceased patients. Only patients who died were analyzed for survival; proton advantage is unproven. After the lymphocyte nadir, photon-treated repertoires showed oligoclonal expansion, especially of CD8+ Temra cells. Proton therapy kept repertoires fairly stable, unlike photons, which gained effector/memory cells.

CDR3 length equals 15 residues. Germline lookup yields CDR1 MDHEN and CDR2 SYDVKM. The V and J ends lost 2 bases and 8 bases respectively, with 18 bases between them. Profiling relied on immunoSEQ multiplex PCR, and the TCRdb table lists in-frame clones only, not all of them. The data hold fewer than 35,000 clones, with roughly 90% observed a single time. The starting material was peripheral blood, obtained from a patient treated with photon-based radiotherapy. The chain employs TRBV28 and TRBJ1-2; no reliable D call. The sequence was obtained from a woman between 45 and 65 years old with pancreatic cancer. This CDR3 reads CASSLATADTMGYTF. The DNA of the CDR3 is TGTGCCAGCAGTTTAGCCACGGCAGATACGATGGGCTACACCTTC.